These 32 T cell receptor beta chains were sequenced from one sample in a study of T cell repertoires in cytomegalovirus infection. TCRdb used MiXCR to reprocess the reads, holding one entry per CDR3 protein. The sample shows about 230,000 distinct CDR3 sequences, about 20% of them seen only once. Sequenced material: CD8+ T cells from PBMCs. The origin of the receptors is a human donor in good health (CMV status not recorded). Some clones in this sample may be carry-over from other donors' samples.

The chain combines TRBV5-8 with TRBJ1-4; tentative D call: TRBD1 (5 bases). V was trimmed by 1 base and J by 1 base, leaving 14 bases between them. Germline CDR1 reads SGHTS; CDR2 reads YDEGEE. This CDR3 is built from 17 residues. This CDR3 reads CASSLRGQSRTNEKLFF. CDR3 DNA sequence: TGTGCCAGCAGCTTGAGGGGTCAGAGCAGAACTAATGAAAAACTGTTTTTT.

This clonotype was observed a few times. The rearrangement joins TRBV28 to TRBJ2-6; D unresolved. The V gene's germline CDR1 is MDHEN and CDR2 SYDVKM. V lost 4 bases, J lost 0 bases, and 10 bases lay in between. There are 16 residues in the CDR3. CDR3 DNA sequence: TGTGCCAGCAGTTCGCACGTTAGCTCTGGGGCCAACGTCCTGACTTTC. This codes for CASSSHVSSGANVLTF. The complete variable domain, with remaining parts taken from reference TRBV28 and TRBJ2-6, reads DVKVTQSSRYLVKRTGEKVFLECVQDMDHENMFWYRQDPGLGLRLIYFSYDVKMKEKGDIPEGYSVSREKKERFSLILESASTNQTSMYLCASSSHVSSGANVLTFGAGSRLTVL.

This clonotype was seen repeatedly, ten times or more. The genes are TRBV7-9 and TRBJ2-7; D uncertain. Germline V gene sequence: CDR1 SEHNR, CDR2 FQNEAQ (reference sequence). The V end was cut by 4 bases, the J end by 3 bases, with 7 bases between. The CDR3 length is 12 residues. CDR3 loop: CASSSELYEQYF. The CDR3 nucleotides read TGTGCCAGCAGCTCCGAGCTCTACGAGCAGTACTTC.

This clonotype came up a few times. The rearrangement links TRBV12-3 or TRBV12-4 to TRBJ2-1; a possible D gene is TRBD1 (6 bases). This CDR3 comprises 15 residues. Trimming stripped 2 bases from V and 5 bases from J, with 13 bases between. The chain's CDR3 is CASSLKGVGDNEQFF. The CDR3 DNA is TGTGCCAGCAGTTTAAAGGGGGTTGGTGACAATGAGCAGTTCTTC.

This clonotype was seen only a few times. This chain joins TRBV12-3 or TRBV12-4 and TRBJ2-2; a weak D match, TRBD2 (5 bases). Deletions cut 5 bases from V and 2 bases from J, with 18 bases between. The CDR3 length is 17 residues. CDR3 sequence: CASSTPGKRVNTGELFF. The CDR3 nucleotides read TGTGCCAGCAGTACCCCGGGAAAGAGAGTAAACACCGGGGAGCTGTTTTTT.

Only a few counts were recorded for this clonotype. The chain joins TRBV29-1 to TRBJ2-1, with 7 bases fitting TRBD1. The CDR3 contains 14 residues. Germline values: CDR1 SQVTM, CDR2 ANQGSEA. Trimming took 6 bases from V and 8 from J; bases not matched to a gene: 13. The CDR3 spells CSVEPGQSVDEQFF. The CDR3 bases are TGCAGCGTAGAACCGGGACAGTCGGTCGATGAGCAGTTCTTC.

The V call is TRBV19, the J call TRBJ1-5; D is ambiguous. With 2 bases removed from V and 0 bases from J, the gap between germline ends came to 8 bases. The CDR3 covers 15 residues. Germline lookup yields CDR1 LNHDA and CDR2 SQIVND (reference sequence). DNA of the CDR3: TGTGCCAGTAGTATATACGGGGATAGCAATCAGCCCCAGCATTTT. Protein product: CASSIYGDSNQPQHF.

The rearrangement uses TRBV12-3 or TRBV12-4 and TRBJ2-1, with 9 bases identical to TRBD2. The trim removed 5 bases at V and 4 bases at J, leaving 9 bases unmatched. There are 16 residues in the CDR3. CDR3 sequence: CASSPLGTSLYNEQFF. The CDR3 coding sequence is TGTGCCAGCAGTCCTCTCGGGACTAGCCTATACAATGAGCAGTTCTTC.

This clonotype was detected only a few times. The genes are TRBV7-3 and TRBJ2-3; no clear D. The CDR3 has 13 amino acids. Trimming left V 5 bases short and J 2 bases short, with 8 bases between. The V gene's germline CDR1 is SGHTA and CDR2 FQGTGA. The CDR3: CASSSILTDTQYF. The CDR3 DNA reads TGTGCCAGCAGCAGCATACTCACAGATACGCAGTATTTT. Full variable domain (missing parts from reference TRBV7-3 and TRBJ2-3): GAGVSQTPSNKVTEKGKYVELRCDPISGHTALYWYRQSLGQGPEFLIYFQGTGAADDSGLPNDRFFAVRPEGSVSTLKIQRTERGDSAVYLCASSSILTDTQYFGPGTRLTVL.

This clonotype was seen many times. The CDR3 reads CASSRYRGSEQYF. CDR3 sequence (DNA): TGTGCCAGCAGCCGATACAGGGGCTCCGAGCAGTACTTC. The chain links TRBV14 to TRBJ2-7; 7 bases are shared with TRBD1. The CDR3 has 13 amino acids. V gave up 4 bases and J gave up 6 bases; unmatched junction bases: 6. CDR1 is SGHDN and CDR2 is FVKESK in the germline V gene.

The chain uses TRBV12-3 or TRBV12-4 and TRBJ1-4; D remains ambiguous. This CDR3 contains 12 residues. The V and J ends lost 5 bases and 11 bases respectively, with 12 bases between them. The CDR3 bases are TGTGCCAGCAGTCCCCCCTCGGGGAAACTGTTTTTT. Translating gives CASSPPSGKLFF.

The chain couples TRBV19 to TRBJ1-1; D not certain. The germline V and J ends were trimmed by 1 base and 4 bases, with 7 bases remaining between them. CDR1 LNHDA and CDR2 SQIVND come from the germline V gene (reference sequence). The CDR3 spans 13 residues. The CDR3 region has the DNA TGTGCCAGTAGTATAGCAGGCGCCACTGAAGCTTTCTTT. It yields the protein CASSIAGATEAFF.

CDR3 nucleotides: TGCAGTGCTAGAGGGACGGCAGAGGATAACTATGGCTACACCTTC. Protein sequence: CSARGTAEDNYGYTF. V is TRBV20-1 and J is TRBJ1-2; D call uncertain. Trimming took off 1 base at V and 1 base at J, with 13 bases between the two ends. Germline V gives CDR1 DFQATT, CDR2 SNEGSKA (reference sequence). The CDR3 has 15 amino acids.

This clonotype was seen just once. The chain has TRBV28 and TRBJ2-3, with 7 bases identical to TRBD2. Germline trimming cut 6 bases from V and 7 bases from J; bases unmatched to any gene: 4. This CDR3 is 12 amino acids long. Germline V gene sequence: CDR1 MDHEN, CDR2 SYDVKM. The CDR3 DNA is TGTGCCAGCAGGGGGAGGGAAAATACGCAGTATTTT. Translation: CASRGRENTQYF.

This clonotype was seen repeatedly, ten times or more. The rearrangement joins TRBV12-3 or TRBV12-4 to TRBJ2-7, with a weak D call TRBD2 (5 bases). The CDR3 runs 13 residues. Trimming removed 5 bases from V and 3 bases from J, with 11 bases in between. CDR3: CASSPGSDYEQYF. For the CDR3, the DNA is TGTGCCAGCAGTCCGGGATCTGACTACGAGCAGTACTTC.

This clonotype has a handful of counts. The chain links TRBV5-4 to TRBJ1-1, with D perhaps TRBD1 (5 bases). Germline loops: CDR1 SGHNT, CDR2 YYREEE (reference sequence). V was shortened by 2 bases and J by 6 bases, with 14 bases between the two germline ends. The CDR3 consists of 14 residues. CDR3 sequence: CASSLTGGGAEAFF. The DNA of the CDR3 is TGTGCCAGCAGCTTAACGGGTGGGGGGGCTGAAGCTTTCTTT.

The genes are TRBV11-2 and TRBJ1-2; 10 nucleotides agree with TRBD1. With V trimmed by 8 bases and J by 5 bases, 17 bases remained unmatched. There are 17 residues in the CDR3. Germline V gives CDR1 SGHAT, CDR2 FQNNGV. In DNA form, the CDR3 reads TGTGCCAGCCGAAACGCCCGGGGACAGGGGAATCCTTATGGCTACACCTTC. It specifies CASRNARGQGNPYGYTF. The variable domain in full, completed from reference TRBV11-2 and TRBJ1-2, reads EAGVAQSPRYKIIEKRQSVAFWCNPISGHATLYWYQQILGQGPKLLIQFQNNGVVDDSQLPKDRFSAERLKGVDSTLKIQPAKLEDSAVYLCASRNARGQGNPYGYTFGSGTRLTVV.

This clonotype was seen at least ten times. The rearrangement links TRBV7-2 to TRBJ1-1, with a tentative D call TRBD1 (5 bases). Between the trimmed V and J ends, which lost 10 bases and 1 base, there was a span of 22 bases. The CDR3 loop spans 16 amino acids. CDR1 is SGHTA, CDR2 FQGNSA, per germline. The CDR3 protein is CAIRREGWGENTEAFF. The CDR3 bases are TGTGCCATCCGCAGGGAGGGGTGGGGGGAGAACACTGAAGCTTTCTTT.

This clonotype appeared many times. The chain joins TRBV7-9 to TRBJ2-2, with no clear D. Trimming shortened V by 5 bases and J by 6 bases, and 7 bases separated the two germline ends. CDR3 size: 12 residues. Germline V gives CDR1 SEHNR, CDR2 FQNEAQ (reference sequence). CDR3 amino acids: CASSLRPGELFF. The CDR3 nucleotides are TGTGCCAGCAGCCTCCGCCCCGGGGAGCTGTTTTTT.

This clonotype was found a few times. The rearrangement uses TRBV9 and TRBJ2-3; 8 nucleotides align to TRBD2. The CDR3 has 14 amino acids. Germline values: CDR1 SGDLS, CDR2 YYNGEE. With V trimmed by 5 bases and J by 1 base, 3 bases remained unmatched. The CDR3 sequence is CASSPSGRTDTQYF. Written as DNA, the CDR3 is TGTGCCAGCAGTCCTAGCGGGCGCACAGATACGCAGTATTTT.

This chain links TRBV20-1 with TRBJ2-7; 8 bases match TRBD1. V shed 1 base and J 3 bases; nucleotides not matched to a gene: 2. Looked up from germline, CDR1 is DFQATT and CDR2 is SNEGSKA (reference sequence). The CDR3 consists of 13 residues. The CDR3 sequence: CSARGGTGYEQYF. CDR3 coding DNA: TGCAGTGCTAGAGGGGGGACAGGCTACGAGCAGTACTTC.

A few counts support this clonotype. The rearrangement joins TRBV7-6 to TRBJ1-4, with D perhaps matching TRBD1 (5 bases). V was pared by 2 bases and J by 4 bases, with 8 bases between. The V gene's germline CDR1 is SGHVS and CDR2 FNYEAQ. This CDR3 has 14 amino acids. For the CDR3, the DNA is TGTGCCAGCAGCTTATGGGGGGGTAATGAAAAACTGTTTTTT. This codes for CASSLWGGNEKLFF.

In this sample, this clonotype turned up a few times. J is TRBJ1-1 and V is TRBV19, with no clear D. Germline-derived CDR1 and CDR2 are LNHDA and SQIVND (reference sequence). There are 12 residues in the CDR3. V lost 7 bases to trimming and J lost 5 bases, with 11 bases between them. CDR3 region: CASTLAGTEAFF. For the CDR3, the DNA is TGTGCCAGTACTCTAGCGGGAACTGAAGCTTTCTTT. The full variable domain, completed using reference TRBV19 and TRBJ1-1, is DGGITQSPKYLFRKEGQNVTLSCEQNLNHDAMYWYRQDPGQGLRLIYYSQIVNDFQKGDIAEGYSVSREKKESFPLTVTSAQKNPTAFYLCASTLAGTEAFFGQGTRLTVV.

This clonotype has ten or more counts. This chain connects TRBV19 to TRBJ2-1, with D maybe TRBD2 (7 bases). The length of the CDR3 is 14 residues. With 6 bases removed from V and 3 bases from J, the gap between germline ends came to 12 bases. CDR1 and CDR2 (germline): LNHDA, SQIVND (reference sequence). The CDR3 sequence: CASSRGGGYNEQFF. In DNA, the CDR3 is TGTGCCAGTAGCCGGGGAGGGGGCTACAATGAGCAGTTCTTC. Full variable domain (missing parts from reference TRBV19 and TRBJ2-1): DGGITQSPKYLFRKEGQNVTLSCEQNLNHDAMYWYRQDPGQGLRLIYYSQIVNDFQKGDIAEGYSVSREKKESFPLTVTSAQKNPTAFYLCASSRGGGYNEQFFGPGTRLTVL.

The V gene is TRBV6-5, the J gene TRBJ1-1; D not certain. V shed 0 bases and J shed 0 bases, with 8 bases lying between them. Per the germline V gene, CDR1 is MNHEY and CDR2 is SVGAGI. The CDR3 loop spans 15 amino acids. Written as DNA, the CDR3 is TGTGCCAGCAGTTACTCGGCAGGAATGAACACTGAAGCTTTCTTT. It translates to CASSYSAGMNTEAFF.

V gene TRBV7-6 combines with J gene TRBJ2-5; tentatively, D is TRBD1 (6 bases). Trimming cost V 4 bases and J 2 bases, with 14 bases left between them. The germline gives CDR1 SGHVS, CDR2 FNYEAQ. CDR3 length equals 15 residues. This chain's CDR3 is CASSYQTGTQETQYF. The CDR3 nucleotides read TGTGCCAGCAGCTATCAGACAGGAACTCAAGAGACCCAGTACTTC.

CDR3 nucleotide sequence: TGCGCCAGCAGTCAAGTCGAAATGACAGATGAAGAGCAGTTCTTC. Its protein product is CASSQVEMTDEEQFF. This chain connects TRBV23-1 to TRBJ2-1; TRBD1 might be the D (5 bases). TRBV23-1 qualifies as an ORF whose function is uncertain. This CDR3 is built from 15 residues. Deletions cut 2 bases from V and 10 bases from J, with 18 bases between.

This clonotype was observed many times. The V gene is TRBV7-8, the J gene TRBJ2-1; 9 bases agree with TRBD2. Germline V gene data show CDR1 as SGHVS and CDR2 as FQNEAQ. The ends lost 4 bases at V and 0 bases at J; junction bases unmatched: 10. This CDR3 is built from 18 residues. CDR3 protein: CASSSLAGDPSSYNEQFF. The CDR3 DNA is TGTGCCAGCAGCTCATTAGCGGGGGACCCGAGCTCCTACAATGAGCAGTTCTTC.

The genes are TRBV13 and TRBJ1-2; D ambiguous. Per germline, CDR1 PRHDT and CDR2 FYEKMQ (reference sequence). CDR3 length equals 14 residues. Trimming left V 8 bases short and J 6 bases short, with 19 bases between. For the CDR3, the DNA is TGTGCCAGCTCGATGGCGACTCTGGGCCATGGCTACACCTTC. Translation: CASSMATLGHGYTF.

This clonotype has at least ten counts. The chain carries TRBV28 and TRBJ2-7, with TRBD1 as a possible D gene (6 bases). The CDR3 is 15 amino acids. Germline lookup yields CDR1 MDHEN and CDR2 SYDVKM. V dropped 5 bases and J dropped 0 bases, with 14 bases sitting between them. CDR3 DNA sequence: TGTGCCAGCAGTGACCGGGACACAGACTCCTACGAGCAGTACTTC. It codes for CASSDRDTDSYEQYF.

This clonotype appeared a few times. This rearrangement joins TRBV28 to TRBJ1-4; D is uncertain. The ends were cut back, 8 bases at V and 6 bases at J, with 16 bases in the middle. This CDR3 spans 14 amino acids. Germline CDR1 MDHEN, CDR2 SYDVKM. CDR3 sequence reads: CASYPRGWYEKLFF. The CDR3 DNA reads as TGTGCCAGCTATCCACGGGGTTGGTATGAAAAACTGTTTTTT.

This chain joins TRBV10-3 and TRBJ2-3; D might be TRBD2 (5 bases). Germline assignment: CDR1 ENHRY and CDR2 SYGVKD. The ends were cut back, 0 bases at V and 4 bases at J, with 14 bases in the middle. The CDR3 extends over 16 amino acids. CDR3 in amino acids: CAISESGRPAADTQYF. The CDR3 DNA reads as TGTGCCATCAGTGAGTCTGGGAGACCCGCCGCAGATACGCAGTATTTT.